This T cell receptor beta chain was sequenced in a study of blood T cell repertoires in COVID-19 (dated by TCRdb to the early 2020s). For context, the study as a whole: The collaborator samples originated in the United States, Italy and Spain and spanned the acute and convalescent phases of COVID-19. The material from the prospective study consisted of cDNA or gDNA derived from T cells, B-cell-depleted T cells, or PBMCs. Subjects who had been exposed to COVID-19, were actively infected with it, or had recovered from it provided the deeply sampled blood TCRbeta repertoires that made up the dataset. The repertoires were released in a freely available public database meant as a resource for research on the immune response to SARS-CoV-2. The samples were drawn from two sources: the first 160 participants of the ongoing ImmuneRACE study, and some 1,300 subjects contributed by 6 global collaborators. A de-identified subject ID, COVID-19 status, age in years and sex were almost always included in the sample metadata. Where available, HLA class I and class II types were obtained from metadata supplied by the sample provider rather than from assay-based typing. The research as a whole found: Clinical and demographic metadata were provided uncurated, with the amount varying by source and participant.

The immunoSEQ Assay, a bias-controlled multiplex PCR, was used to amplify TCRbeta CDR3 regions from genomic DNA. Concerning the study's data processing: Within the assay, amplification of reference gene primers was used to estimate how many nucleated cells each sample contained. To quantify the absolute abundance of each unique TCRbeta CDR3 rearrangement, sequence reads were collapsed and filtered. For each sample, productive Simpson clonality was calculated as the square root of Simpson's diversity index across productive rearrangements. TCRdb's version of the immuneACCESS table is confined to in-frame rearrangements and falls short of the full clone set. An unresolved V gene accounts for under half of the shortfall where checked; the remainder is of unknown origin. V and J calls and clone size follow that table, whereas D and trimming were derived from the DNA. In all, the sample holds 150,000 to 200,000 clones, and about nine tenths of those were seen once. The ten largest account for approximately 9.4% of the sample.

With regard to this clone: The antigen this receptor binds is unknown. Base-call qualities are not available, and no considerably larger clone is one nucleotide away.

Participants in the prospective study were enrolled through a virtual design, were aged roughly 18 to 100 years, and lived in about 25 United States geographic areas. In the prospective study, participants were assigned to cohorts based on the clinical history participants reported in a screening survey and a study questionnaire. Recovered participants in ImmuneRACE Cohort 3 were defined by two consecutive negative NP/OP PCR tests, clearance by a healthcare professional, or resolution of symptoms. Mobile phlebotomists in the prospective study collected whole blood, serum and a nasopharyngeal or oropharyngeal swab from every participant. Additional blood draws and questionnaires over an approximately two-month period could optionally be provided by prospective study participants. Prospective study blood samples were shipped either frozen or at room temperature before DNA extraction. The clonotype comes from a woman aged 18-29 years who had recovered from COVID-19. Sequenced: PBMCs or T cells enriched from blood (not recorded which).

This receptor has the CDR3 CASRQANTEAFF. The sequenced DNA is TGTGCCAGCAGACAGGCAAACACTGAAGCTTTCTTT. Rearrangement joined TRBV28 to TRBJ1-1; matching of 5 bases hints at TRBD1 as the D gene. Based on the germline V gene, the CDR1 and CDR2 sequences are MDHEN and SYDVKM. V drops 6 bases and J drops 2 bases, leaving 7 bases in between. Counted from cysteine to phenylalanine, this CDR3 has 12 amino acids. Only the CDR3 DNA stays, 36 bases, in frame from base 1.